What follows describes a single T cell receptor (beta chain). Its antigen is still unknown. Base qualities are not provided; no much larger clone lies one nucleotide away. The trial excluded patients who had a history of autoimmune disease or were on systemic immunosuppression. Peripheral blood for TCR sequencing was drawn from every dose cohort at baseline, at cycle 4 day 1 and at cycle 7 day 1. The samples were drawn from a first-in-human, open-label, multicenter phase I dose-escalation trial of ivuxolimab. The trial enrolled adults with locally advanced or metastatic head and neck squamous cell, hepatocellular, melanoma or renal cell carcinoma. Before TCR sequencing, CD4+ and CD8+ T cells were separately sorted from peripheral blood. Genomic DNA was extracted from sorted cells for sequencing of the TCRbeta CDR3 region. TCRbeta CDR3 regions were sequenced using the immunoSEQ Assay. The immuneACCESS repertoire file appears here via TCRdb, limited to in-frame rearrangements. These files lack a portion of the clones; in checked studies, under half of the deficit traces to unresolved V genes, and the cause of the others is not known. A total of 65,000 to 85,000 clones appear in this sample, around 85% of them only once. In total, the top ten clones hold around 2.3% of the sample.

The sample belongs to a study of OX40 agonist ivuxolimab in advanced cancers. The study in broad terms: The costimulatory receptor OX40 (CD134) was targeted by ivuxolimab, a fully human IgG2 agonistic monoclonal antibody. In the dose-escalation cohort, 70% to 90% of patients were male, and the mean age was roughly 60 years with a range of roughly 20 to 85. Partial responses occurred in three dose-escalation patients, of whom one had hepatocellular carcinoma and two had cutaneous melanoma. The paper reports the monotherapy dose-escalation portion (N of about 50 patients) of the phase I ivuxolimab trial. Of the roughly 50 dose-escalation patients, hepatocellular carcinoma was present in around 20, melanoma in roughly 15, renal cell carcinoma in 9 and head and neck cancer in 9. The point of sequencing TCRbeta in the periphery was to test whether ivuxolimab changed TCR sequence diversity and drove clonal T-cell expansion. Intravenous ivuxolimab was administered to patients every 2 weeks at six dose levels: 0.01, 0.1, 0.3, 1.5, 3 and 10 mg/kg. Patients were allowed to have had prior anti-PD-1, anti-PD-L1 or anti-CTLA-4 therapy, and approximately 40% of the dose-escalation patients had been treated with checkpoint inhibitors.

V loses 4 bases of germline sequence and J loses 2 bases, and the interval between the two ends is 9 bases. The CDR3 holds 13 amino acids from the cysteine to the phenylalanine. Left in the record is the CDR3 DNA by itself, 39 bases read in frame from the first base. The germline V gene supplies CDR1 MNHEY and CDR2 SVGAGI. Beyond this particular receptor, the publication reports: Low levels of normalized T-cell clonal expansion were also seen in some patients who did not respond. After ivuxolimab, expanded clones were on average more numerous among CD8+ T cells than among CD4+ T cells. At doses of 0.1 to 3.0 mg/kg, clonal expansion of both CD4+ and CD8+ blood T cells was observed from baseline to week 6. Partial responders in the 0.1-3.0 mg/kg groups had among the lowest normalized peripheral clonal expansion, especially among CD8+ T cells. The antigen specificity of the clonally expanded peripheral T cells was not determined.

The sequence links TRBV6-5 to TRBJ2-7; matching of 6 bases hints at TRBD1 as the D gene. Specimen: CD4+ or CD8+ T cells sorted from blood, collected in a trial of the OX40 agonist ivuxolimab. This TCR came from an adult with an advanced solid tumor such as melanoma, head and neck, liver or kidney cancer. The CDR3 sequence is CASSSGQPYEQYF. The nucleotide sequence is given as TGTGCCAGCAGTTCCGGACAGCCCTACGAGCAGTACTTC.